The T cell receptor beta chain described here comes from a study of blood T cell repertoires in COVID-19. Study summary: Italy, Spain and the United States were the sources of the convalescent and acute COVID-19 samples. Sample material is recorded as cDNA or gDNA derived from T cells, B-cell-depleted T cells, or PBMCs.

CDR1 SGDLS and CDR2 YYNGEE come from the germline V gene. The CDR3 has 15 amino acids. Unmatched junction bases numbered 4, after V lost 0 bases and J lost 5 bases. Original analysis: Quantification of nucleated cells was approximated via reference gene primer amplification. Profiling relied on immunoSEQ multiplex PCR, and the TCRdb table lists in-frame clones only, not all of them. The DNA gave D and trimming, while V, J and clone size come from that table. Here the sample spans around 64,000 clones, under 90% being singletons. The receptor was isolated from a man aged 50-59 years with active COVID-19. Specimen: peripheral blood. The chain employs TRBV9 and TRBJ2-5; 10 nucleotides agree with TRBD2. CDR3 sequence (DNA): TGTGCCAGCAGCGTAGTCCTAGCGGGGGCTGAGACCCAGTACTTC. The encoded protein is CASSVVLAGAETQYF.